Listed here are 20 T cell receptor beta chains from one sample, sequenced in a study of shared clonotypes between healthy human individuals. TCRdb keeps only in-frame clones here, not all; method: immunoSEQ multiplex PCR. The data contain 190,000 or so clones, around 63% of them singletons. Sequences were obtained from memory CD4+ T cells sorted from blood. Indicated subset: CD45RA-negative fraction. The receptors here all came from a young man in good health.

The CDR3 sequence is CASSVARREGLETQYF. CDR3 coding DNA: TGTGCCAGCAGCGTAGCAAGACGGGAGGGCCTGGAGACCCAGTACTTC. The chain is built from TRBV9 and TRBJ2-5, with 8 bases that match TRBD2. Germline trimming cut 0 bases from V and 5 bases from J; bases unmatched to any gene: 9. The CDR3 is 16 amino acids. Looked up from germline, CDR1 is SGDLS and CDR2 is YYNGEE.

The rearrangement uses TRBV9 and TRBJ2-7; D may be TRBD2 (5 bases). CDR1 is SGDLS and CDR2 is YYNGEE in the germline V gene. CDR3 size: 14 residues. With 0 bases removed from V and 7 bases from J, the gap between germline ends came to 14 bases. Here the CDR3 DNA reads TGTGCCAGCAGCGTAGCTTTGGAAAGGAGGGAGCAGTACTTC. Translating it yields CASSVALERREQYF.

DNA for the CDR3: TGTGCCAGCAGCTTAGACACTAGCGGGAGGCACAATGAGCAGTTCTTC. Protein product: CASSLDTSGRHNEQFF. The chain combines TRBV11-2 with TRBJ2-1; TRBD2 matches 12 bases. Germline values: CDR1 SGHAT, CDR2 FQNNGV. V was clipped by 0 bases and J by 5 bases; unmatched bases: 2. This CDR3 is 16 amino acids long.

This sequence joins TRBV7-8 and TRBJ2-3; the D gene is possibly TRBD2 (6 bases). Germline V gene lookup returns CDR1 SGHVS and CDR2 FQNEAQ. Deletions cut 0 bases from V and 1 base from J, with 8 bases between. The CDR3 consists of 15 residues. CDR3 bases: TGTGCCAGCAGCTTAGCTCCTAGCGGCACAGATACGCAGTATTTT. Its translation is CASSLAPSGTDTQYF. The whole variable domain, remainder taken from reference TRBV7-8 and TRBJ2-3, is GAGVSQSPRYKVAKRGQDVALRCDPISGHVSLFWYQQALGQGPEFLTYFQNEAQLDKSGLPSDRFFAERPEGSVSTLKIQRTQQEDSAVYLCASSLAPSGTDTQYFGPGTRLTVL.

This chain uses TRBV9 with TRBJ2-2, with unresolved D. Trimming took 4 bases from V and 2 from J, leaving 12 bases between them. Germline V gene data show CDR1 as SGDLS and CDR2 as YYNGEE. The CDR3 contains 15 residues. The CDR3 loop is CASSSLRINTGELFF. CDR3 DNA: TGTGCCAGCAGCTCACTCCGGATAAACACCGGGGAGCTGTTTTTT.

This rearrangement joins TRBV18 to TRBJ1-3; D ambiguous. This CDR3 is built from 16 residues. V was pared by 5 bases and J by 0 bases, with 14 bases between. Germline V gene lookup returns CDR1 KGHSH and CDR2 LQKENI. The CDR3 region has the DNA TGTGCCAGCTCATCCTATACGTCTGACTCTGGAAACACCATATATTTT. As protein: CASSSYTSDSGNTIYF.

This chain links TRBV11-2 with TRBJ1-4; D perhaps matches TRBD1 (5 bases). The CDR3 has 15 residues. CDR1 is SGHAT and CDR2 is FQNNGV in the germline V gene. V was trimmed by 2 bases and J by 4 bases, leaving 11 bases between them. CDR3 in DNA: TGTGCCAGCAGCTTAAGCGGACACAGTAATGAAAAACTGTTTTTT. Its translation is CASSLSGHSNEKLFF.

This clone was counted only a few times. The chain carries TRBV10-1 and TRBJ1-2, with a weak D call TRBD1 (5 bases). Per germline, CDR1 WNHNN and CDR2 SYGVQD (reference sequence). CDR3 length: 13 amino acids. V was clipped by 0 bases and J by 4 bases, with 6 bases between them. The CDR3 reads CASSESGAYGYTF. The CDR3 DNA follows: TGCGCCAGCAGTGAGTCAGGGGCCTATGGCTACACCTTC.

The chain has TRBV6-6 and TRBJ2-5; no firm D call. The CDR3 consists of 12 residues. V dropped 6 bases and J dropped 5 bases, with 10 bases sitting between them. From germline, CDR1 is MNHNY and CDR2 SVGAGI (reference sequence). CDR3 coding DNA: TGTGCCAGCAGGATCCTGCAGGAGACCCAGTACTTC. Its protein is CASRILQETQYF.

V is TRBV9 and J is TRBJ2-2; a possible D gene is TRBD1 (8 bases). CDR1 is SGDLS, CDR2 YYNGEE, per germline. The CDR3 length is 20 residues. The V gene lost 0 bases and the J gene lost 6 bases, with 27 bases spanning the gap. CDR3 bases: TGTGCCAGCAGCGTAGCTTCCCGGAGGAGCGGGACAGGAGTCGCCGGGGAGCTGTTTTTT. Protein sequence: CASSVASRRSGTGVAGELFF.

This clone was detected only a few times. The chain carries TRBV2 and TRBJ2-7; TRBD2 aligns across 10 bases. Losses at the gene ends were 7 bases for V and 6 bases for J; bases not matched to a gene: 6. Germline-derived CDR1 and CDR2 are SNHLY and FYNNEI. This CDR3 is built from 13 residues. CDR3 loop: CASKASGRGEQYF. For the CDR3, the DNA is TGTGCCAGCAAGGCTAGCGGGAGAGGCGAGCAGTACTTC.

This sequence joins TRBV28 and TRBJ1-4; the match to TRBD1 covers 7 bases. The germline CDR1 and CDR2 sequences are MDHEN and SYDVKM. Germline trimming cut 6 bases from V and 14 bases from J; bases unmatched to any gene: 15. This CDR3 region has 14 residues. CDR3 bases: TGTGCCAGCAGGCTCCGGGACACGGGGACAGAGCTGTTTTTT. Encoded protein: CASRLRDTGTELFF.

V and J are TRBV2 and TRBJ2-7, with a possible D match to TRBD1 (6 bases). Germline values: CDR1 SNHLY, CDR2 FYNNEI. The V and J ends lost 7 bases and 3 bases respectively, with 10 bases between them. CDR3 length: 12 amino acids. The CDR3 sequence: CASTGADYEQYF. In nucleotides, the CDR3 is TGTGCCAGCACAGGGGCCGACTACGAGCAGTACTTC.

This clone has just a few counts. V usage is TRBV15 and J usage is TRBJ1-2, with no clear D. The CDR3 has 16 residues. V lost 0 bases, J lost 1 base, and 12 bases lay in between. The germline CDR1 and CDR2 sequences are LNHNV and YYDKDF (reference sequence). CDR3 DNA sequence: TGTGCCACCAGCAGAGATAAGGGCAGCAATAACTATGGCTACACCTTC. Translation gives CATSRDKGSNNYGYTF.

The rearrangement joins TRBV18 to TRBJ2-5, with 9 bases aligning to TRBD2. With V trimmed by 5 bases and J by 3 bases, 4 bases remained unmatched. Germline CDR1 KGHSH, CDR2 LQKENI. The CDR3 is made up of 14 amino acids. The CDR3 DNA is TGTGCCAGCTCAACCTTAGCGGGGGAAGAGACCCAGTACTTC. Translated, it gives CASSTLAGEETQYF.

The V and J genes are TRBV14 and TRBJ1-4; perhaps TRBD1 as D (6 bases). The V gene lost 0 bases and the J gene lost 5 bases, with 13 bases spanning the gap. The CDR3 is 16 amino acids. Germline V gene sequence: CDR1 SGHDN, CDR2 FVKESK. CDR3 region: CASSQDRQVQNEKLFF. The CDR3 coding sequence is TGTGCCAGCAGCCAAGACCGACAGGTCCAGAATGAAAAACTGTTTTTT. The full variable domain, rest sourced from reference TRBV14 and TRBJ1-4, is EAGVTQFPSHSVIEKGQTVTLRCDPISGHDNLYWYRRVMGKEIKFLLHFVKESKQDESGMPNNRFLAERTGGTYSTLKVQPAELEDSGVYFCASSQDRQVQNEKLFFGSGTQLSVL.

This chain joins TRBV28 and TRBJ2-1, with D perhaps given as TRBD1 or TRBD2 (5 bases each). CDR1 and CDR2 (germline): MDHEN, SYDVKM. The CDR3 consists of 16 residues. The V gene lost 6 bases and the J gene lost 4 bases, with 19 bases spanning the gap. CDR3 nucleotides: TGTGCCAGCAGCCCAAGTGGGGGATCGACGTACAATGAGCAGTTCTTC. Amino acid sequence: CASSPSGGSTYNEQFF.

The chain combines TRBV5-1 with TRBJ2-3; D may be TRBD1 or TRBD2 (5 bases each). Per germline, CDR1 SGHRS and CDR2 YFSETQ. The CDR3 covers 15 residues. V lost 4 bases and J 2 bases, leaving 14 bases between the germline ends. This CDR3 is CASSPHGTATDTQYF. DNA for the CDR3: TGCGCCAGCAGCCCCCATGGGACCGCCACAGATACGCAGTATTTT.

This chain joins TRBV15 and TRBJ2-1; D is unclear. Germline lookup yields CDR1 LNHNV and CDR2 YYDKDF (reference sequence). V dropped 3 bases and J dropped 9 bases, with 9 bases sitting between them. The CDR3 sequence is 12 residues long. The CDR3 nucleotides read TGTGCCACCAGCAGGGCGATGGGTGAGCAGTTCTTC. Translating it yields CATSRAMGEQFF.

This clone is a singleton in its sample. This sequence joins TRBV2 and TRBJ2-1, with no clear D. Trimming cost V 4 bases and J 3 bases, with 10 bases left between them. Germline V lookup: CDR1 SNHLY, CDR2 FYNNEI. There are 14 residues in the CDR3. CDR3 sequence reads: CASSGLGIYNEQFF. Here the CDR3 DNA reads TGTGCCAGCAGTGGCCTAGGTATCTACAATGAGCAGTTCTTC.